This T cell receptor (beta chain) emerged from a study of blood T cell repertoires in COVID-19. Original processing methods: Reference gene primer amplification gave estimated nucleated cell counts. Produced via immunoSEQ multiplex PCR; TCRdb's table is partial and in-frame only. V, J and clone size were drawn from that table, and D and trimming were deduced from the DNA. This table has under 200,000 clones, approximately 81% appearing once. The sequencing sample was made of peripheral blood. This sequence was found in a woman of 80 years or more with acute or convalescent COVID-19.

The CDR3 nucleotides are TGCGCCAGCAGCTTAAGGCCAGGGAACATTAGAAGGAACACCGGGGAGCTGTTTTTT. Translation: CASSLRPGNIRRNTGELFF. This chain uses TRBV5-1 with TRBJ2-2, with a tentative D call TRBD1 (5 bases). Per germline, CDR1 SGHRS and CDR2 YFSETQ. The CDR3 runs 19 residues. Between the trimmed V and J ends, which lost 2 bases and 1 base, there was a span of 21 bases.